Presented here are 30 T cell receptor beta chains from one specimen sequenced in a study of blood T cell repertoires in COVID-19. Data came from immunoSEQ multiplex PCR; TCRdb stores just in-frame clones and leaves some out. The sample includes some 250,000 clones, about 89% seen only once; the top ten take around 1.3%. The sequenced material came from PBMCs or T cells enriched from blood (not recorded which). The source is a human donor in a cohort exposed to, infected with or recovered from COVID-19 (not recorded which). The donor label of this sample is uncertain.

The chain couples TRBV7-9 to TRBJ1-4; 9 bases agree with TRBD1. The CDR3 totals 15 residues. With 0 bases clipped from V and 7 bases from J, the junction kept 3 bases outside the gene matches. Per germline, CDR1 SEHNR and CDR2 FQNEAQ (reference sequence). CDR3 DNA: TGTGCCAGCAGCTTAGCGGGACAGGGAGGTGAAAAACTGTTTTTT. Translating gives CASSLAGQGGEKLFF.

The CDR3 spells CASSSTGGKGYTF. The CDR3 nucleotides are TGTGCCAGCAGCTCTACAGGGGGCAAGGGCTACACCTTC. The V call is TRBV7-2, the J call TRBJ1-2; 9 bases align to TRBD1. The germline gives CDR1 SGHTA, CDR2 FQGNSA. The CDR3 has 13 residues. J lost 8 bases, V lost 4 bases, and 5 bases had no gene match.

The CDR3 loop is CASSFITGGVFRKLFF. CDR3 nucleotide sequence: TGTGCCAGCAGCTTCATTACAGGGGGCGTTTTTAGGAAGCTGTTTTTT. The chain has TRBV7-8 and TRBJ2-2; 9 positions match TRBD1. The CDR3 contains 16 residues. Losses at the gene ends were 3 bases for V and 12 bases for J; bases not matched to a gene: 14. CDR1 is SGHVS and CDR2 is FQNEAQ in the germline V gene.

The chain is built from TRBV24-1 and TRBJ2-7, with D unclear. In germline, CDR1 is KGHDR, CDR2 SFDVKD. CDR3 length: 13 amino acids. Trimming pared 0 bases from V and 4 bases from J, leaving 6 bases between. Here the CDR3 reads CATSDLYGYEQYF. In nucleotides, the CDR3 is TGTGCCACCAGTGATTTGTACGGGTACGAGCAGTACTTC.

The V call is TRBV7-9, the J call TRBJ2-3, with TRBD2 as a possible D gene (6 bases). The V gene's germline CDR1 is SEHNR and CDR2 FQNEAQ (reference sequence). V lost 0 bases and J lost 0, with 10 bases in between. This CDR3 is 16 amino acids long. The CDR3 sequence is CASSLAWRGSTDTQYF. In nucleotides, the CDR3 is TGTGCCAGCAGCTTAGCGTGGCGGGGCAGCACAGATACGCAGTATTTT.

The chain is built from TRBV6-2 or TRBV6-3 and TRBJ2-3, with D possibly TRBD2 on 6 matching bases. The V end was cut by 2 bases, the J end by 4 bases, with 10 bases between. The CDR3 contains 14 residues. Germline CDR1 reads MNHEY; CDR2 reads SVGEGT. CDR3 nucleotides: TGTGCCAGCAGTTACACCCGACTAGCAGATACGCAGTATTTT. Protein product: CASSYTRLADTQYF.

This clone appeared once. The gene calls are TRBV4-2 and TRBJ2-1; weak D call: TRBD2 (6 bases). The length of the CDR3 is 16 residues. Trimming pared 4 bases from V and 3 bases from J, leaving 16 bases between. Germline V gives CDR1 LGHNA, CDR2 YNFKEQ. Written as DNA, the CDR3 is TGTGCCAGCAGCCCCCTTGGGCGGGAAGTCTACAATGAGCAGTTCTTC. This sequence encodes CASSPLGREVYNEQFF.

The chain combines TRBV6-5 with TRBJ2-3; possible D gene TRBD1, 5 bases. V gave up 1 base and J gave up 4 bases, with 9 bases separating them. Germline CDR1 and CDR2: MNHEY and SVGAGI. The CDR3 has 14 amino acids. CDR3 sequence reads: CASSYFLGADTQYF. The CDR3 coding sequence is TGTGCCAGCAGTTACTTCTTAGGGGCAGATACGCAGTATTTT.

CDR3 sequence (DNA): TGTGCCAGCAGGGCAGGGGGTAACTATGGCTACACCTTC. Its translation is CASRAGGNYGYTF. The rearrangement joins TRBV12-3 or TRBV12-4 to TRBJ1-2; 7 bases match TRBD1. Trimming cost V 6 bases and J 1 base; bases outside gene matches: 2. The CDR3 consists of 13 residues.

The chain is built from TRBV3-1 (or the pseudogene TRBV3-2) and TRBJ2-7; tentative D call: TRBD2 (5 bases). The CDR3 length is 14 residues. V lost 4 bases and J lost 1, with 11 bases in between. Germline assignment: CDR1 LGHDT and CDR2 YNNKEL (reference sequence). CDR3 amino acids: CASSPWERSYEQYF. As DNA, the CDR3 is TGTGCCAGCAGCCCCTGGGAGCGGTCCTACGAGCAGTACTTC.

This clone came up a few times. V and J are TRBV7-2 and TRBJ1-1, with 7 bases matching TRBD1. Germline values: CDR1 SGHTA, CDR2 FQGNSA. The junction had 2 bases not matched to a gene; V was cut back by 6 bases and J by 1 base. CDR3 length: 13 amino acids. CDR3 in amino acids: CASRWTGNTEAFF. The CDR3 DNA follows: TGTGCCAGCAGGTGGACAGGGAACACTGAAGCTTTCTTT.

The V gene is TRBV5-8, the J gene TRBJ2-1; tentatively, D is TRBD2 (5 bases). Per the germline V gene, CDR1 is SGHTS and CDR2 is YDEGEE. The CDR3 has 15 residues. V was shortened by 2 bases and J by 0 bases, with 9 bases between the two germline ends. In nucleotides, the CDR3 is TGTGCCAGCAGCTTCCCTAGCAGCTCCTACAATGAGCAGTTCTTC. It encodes CASSFPSSSYNEQFF.

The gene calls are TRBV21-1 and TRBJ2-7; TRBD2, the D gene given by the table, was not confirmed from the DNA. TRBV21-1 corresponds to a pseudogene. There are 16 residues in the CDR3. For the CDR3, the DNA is TGTGCCAGCAGCGAACAAACTAGCGGGGGGGCTTACGAGCAGTACTTC. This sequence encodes CASSEQTSGGAYEQYF.

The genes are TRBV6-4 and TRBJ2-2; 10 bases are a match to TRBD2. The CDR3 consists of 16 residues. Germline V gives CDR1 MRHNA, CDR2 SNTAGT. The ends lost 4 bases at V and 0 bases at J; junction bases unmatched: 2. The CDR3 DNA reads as TGTGCCAGCAGTGCTAGCGGGGGCACGAACACCGGGGAGCTGTTTTTT. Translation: CASSASGGTNTGELFF.

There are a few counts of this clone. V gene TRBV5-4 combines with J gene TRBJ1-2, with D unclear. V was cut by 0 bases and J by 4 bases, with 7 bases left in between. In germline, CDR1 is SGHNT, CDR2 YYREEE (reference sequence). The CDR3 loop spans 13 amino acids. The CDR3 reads CASSLERLYGYTF. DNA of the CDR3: TGTGCCAGCAGCTTGGAGCGGCTCTATGGCTACACCTTC.

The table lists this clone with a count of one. The CDR3 loop reads CASREQGEFNYGYTF. In DNA form, the CDR3 reads TGTGCCAGCAGGGAACAGGGGGAGTTTAACTATGGCTACACCTTC. This chain uses TRBV27 with TRBJ1-2, with 8 bases matching TRBD1. The CDR3 totals 15 residues. Looked up from germline, CDR1 is MNHEY and CDR2 is SMNVEV (reference sequence). Trimming cost V 6 bases and J 1 base; bases outside gene matches: 7.

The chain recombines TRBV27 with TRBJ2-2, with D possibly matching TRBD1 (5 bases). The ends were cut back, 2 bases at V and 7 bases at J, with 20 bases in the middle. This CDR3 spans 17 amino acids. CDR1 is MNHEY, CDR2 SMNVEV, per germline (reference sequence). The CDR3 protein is CASSLRLREKVIGELFF. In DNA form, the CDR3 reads TGTGCCAGCAGTTTACGCCTCAGGGAAAAGGTGATCGGGGAGCTGTTTTTT.

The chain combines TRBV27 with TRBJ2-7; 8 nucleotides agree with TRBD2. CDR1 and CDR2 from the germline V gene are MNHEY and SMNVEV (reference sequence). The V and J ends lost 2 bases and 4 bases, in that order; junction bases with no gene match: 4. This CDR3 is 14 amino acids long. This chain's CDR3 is CASSLAGGHYEQYF. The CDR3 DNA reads TGTGCCAGCAGTTTAGCGGGGGGCCATTACGAGCAGTACTTC.

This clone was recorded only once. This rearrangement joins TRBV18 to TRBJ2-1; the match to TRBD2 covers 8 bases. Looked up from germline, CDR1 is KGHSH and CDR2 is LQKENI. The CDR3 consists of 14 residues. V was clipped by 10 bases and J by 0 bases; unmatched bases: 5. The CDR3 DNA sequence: TGTGCCACCGCGGGGGGCCACTCCTACAATGAGCAGTTCTTC. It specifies CATAGGHSYNEQFF.

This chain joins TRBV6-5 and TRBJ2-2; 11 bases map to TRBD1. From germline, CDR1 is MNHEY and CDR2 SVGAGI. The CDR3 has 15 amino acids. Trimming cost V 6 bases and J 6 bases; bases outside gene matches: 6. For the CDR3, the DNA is TGTGCCAGCAGCACTGGGACAGGGGGAGCCGGGGAGCTGTTTTTT. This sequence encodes CASSTGTGGAGELFF.

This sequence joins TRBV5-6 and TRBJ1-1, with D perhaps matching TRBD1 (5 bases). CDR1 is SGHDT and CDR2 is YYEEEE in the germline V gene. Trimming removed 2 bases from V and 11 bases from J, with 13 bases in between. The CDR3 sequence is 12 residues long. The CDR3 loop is CASSFTGTGAFF. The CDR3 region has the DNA TGTGCCAGCAGCTTTACCGGGACTGGGGCTTTCTTT. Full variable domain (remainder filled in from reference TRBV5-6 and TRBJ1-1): DAGVTQSPTHLIKTRGQQVTLRCSPKSGHDTVSWYQQALGQGPQFIFQYYEEEERQRGNFPDRFSGHQFPNYSSELNVNALLLGDSALYLCASSFTGTGAFFGQGTRLTVV.

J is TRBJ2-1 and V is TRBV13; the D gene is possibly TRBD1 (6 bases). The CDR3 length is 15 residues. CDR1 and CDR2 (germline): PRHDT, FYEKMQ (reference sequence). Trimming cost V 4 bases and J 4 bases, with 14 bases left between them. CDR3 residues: CASSSRTATYNEQFF. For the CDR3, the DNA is TGTGCCAGCAGCTCCAGGACAGCCACTTACAATGAGCAGTTCTTC.

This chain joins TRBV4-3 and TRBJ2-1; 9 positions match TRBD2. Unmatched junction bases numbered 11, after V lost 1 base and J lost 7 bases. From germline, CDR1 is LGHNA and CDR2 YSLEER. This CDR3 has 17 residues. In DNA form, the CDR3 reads TGCGCCAGCAGCCAAGGGGTGGCTAGCGGGGAGGCGAATGAGCAGTTCTTC. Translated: CASSQGVASGEANEQFF.

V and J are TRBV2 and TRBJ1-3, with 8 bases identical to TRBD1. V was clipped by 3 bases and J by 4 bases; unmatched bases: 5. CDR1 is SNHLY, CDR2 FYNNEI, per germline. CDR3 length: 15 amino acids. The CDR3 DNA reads TGTGCCAGCAGTGATGACAGGGGAGGAGGAAACACCATATATTTT. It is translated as CASSDDRGGGNTIYF.

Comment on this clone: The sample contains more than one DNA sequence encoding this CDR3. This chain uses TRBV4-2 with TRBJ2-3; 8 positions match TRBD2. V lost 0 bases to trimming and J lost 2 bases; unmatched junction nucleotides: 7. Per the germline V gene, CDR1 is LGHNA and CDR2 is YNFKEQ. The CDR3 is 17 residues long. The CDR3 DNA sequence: TGTGCCAGCAGCCAAGACCGGCAGCGGGGGAACACAGATACGCAGTATTTT. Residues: CASSQDRQRGNTDTQYF.

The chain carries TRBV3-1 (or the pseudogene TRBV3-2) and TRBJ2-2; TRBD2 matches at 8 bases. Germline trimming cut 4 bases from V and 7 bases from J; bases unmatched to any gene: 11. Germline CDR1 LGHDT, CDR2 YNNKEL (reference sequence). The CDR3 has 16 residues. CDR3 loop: CASSPDPGLVGGELFF. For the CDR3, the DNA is TGTGCCAGCAGCCCGGATCCGGGACTAGTTGGCGGGGAGCTGTTTTTT.

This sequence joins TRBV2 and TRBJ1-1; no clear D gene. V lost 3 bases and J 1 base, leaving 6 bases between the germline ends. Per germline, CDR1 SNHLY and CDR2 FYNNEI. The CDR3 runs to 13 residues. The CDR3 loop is CASSDEGNTEAFF. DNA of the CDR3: TGTGCCAGCAGTGACGAGGGGAACACTGAAGCTTTCTTT.

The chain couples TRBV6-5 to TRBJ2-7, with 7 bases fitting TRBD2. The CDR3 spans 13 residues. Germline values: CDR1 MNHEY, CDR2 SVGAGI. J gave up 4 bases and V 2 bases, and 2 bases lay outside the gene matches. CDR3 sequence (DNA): TGTGCCAGCAGTTACGGGCGGGAGTACGAGCAGTACTTC. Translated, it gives CASSYGREYEQYF.

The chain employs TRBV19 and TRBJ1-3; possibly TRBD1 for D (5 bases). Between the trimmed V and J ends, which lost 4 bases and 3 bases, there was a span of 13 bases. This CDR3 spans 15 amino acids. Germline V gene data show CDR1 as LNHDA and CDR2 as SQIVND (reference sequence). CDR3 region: CASSTIGGGGNTIYF. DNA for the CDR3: TGTGCCAGTAGTACCATCGGGGGAGGTGGAAACACCATATATTTT.

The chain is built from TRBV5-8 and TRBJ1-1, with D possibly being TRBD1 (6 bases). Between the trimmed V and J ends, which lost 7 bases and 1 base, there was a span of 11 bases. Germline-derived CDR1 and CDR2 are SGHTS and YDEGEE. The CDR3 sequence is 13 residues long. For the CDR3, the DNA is TGTGCCAGCGCACAGGGACCGAACACTGAAGCTTTCTTT. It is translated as CASAQGPNTEAFF.